This T cell receptor (beta chain) appears in the sequencing data of a study of shared clonotypes between healthy human individuals. The study, taken as a whole, reports: Sharing across four donors was highest in naive CD4 (approximately 5%) and lowest in memory CD8 (roughly 0.4%).

From CD4+ cells came CD45RA+ naive and CD45RA-negative memory subsets. Per germline, CDR1 SQVTM and CDR2 ANQGSEA. The CDR3 covers 14 residues. Trimming removed 1 base at V and 5 bases at J, with 15 bases between. The protocol was immunoSEQ multiplex PCR, while the TCRdb copy is restricted to in-frame clones and leaves out a portion. Found here are some 1,600,000 clones, roughly 98% of them singletons; the top ten hold less than 0.55%. On this clone: The antigen remains unidentified.

The chain has TRBV29-1 and TRBJ2-7; D gene unclear. Sequenced: naive CD4+ T cells sorted from blood. Subset: CD45RA+ positively selected. This clonotype was sampled from a man in his thirties or forties in good health. This CDR3 reads CSVEVLIGSNEQYF. DNA for the CDR3: TGCAGCGTTGAAGTACTCATAGGCTCTAACGAGCAGTACTTC.